Each of the 4 T cell receptor beta chains below was sequenced from the same sample in a study of CD8 T cells in ankylosing spondylitis. TCRdb used MiXCR to reprocess the 5' RACE reads, holding one entry per CDR3 protein. The profile shows about 320,000 distinct CDR3 sequences, around a tenth of them singletons. The material sequenced was blood, either unsorted or a sorted T cell fraction (not recorded which). Receptors originate from a female donor with ankylosing spondylitis or in good health (not recorded which).

There are many counts of this clonotype. The rearrangement links TRBV5-1 to TRBJ2-2; TRBD1 aligns across 9 bases. The germline V gene encodes CDR1 SGHRS and CDR2 YFSETQ. V gave up 4 bases and J gave up 3 bases; unmatched junction bases: 13. The CDR3 is 18 residues long. As DNA, the CDR3 is TGCGCCAGCAGCCCGGCGGTACAGGGGGCAACGTACACCGGGGAGCTGTTTTTT. This translates into CASSPAVQGATYTGELFF. Using reference TRBV5-1 and TRBJ2-2 for the parts outside the CDR3, the full variable domain is KAGVTQTPRYLIKTRGQQVTLSCSPISGHRSVSWYQQTPGQGLQFLFEYFSETQRNKGNFPGRFSGRQFSNSRSEMNVSTLELGDSALYLCASSPAVQGATYTGELFFGEGSRLTVL.

V is TRBV29-1 and J is TRBJ2-1, with 9 bases aligning to TRBD2. Germline lookup yields CDR1 SQVTM and CDR2 ANQGSEA. With 2 bases clipped from V and 4 bases from J, the junction kept 6 bases outside the gene matches. The CDR3 loop spans 15 amino acids. In nucleotides, the CDR3 is TGCAGCGTTGAAAGGGAGCGGGAGGTATACAATGAGCAGTTCTTC. Its translation: CSVEREREVYNEQFF.

This clonotype has at least ten counts. This chain uses TRBV5-1 with TRBJ1-4, with D hard to call. This CDR3 contains 14 residues. From germline, CDR1 is SGHRS and CDR2 YFSETQ. The V and J ends lost 2 bases and 3 bases respectively, with 8 bases between them. For the CDR3, the DNA is TGCGCCAGCAGCTTACAGAGTTCTAATGAAAAACTGTTTTTT. Translation: CASSLQSSNEKLFF.

About this clonotype itself: A much larger clone is a single base away; this may be a read error. The chain uses TRBV7-2 and TRBJ2-1; 9 bases are a match to TRBD1. CDR3 length: 15 amino acids. Germline V lookup: CDR1 SGHTA, CDR2 FQGNSA. The CDR3: CASSLGTGLPVEPFF. The DNA for the CDR3 is TGTGCCAGCAGCCTAGGGACAGGGCTTCCTGTTGAGCCGTTCTTC.